The 25 T cell receptor beta chains presented below share a single source sample, sequenced in a study of CD8+CD57+ T cells in acquired aplastic anemia (dated by TCRdb to the late 2010s). TCRdb shows the sequencer as Illumina HiSeq 2000. TCR beta VDJ combination and CDR3 sequence profiling used genomic DNA as the template. TCRdb ran its own pipeline on the public reads, namely fastp trimming at Q25 and MiXCR clone calling, and kept in-frame beta chains. Each entry merges the rows of one CDR3 protein and shows their most common DNA and genes. The sample yields 400,000 to 450,000 distinct CDR3 sequences; 60% to 80% were counted once. The ten largest account for approximately 3.9% of the sample. The material sequenced was sorted CD4+, CD8+, or CD8+CD57+ T cells (not recorded which) from PBMCs. Source of these receptors: a human donor in good health, serving as a control.

The V call is TRBV4-1, the J call TRBJ1-5; the match to TRBD1 covers 8 bases. The V segment lost 6 bases and the J segment 9 bases; nucleotides outside the gene matches: 10. The CDR3 is 14 residues long. Per germline, CDR1 MGHRA and CDR2 YSYEKL. CDR3 in amino acids: CASSTRGRRRPQHF. The CDR3 DNA sequence: TGCGCCAGCAGTACCAGGGGGCGACGTCGGCCCCAGCATTTT.

This clonotype was observed at least ten times. The V call is TRBV12-3 or TRBV12-4, the J call TRBJ1-5, with D uncertain. The V end was cut by 5 bases, the J end by 1 base, with 12 bases between. The CDR3 contains 15 residues. The CDR3 bases are TGTGCCAGCAGTATTTTTGGGTGGAGCAATCAGCCCCAGCATTTT. Its translation: CASSIFGWSNQPQHF.

In this sample, this clonotype turned up many times. V and J are TRBV7-2 and TRBJ2-3; D is unclear. Germline CDR1 reads SGHTA; CDR2 reads FQGNSA. The V and J ends lost 3 bases and 0 bases respectively, with 10 bases between them. The CDR3 loop spans 15 amino acids. The CDR3 bases are TGTGCCAGCAGCTTTGAGAGCACTAGCACAGATACGCAGTATTTT. Its translation: CASSFESTSTDTQYF.

The chain employs TRBV12-3 or TRBV12-4 and TRBJ2-5; maybe TRBD1 (5 bases). This CDR3 contains 14 residues. V lost 6 bases, J lost 5 bases, and 16 bases lay in between. The CDR3 DNA sequence: TGTGCCAGCAGCTTTCCACCGACAGATGAGACCCAGTACTTC. This sequence encodes CASSFPPTDETQYF.

Worth noting for this clonotype: In this CDR3 the conserved last residue, phenylalanine or tryptophan, is missing, so a read error is likely. No DNA is shown, since the ends of the CDR3 on it are uncertain; the CDR3 is the one TCRdb lists. The rearrangement links TRBV2 to TRBJ1-5; the D call in the table, TRBD1, was not verified against the DNA. Ends included, the CDR3 has 13 residues. CDR1 SNHLY and CDR2 FYNNEI come from the germline V gene. CDR3 sequence reads: CASTAHRDQTEHL.

The rearrangement links TRBV5-1 to TRBJ1-2; weak D call: TRBD1 (5 bases). CDR3 size: 14 residues. CDR1 and CDR2 (germline): SGHRS, YFSETQ. V was clipped by 0 bases and J by 5 bases, with 11 bases between them. Here the CDR3 DNA reads TGCGCCAGCAGCTTGGTGGGGGGAGGGTATGGCTACACCTTC. The encoded protein is CASSLVGGGYGYTF.

On this clonotype itself: Possible read error: a much larger clone is one base away. V usage is TRBV3-1 and J usage is TRBJ2-5, with D possibly called TRBD1 or TRBD2 (6 bases each). The CDR3 extends over 17 amino acids. CDR1 and CDR2 from the germline V gene are LGHDT and YNNKEL (reference sequence). The DNA for the CDR3 is TGTGCCAGCAGCCAAGATATCCGGCGGGGACATCAAGAGACCCAGCACTTC. Its translation: CASSQDIRRGHQETQHF.

The rearrangement joins TRBV29-1 to TRBJ2-5; the match to TRBD2 covers 7 bases. This CDR3 contains 14 residues. Germline V gene data show CDR1 as SQVTM and CDR2 as ANQGSEA. With V trimmed by 3 bases and J by 5 bases, 9 bases remained unmatched. The CDR3 sequence is CSVEHSSGLETQYF. In DNA, the CDR3 is TGCAGCGTTGAGCACAGTAGCGGGCTCGAGACCCAGTACTTC.

Only one count was recorded for this clonotype. One end of the junction is discordant with germline, which a read error may explain. The rearrangement joins TRBV7-3 to TRBJ2-7, with unresolved D. This CDR3 is 13 amino acids long. Germline-derived CDR1 and CDR2 are SGHTA and FQGTGA. Here the CDR3 reads CASSVGSCYEQHF. The CDR3 bases are TGTGCCAGCAGCGTAGGTAGCTGCTACGAGCAGCACTTC.

This chain links TRBV2 with TRBJ1-1; maybe TRBD1 (5 bases). The germline V and J ends were trimmed by 6 bases and 11 bases, with 28 bases remaining between them. The CDR3 is 16 residues long. Germline V gene lookup returns CDR1 SNHLY and CDR2 FYNNEI. The CDR3 region is CASSRQGGITNEQAFF. The CDR3 nucleotides are TGTGCCAGCAGCCGGCAGGGTGGTATCACCAACGAGCAGGCTTTCTTT.

This clonotype was seen more than once but under ten times. The chain uses TRBV6-2 or TRBV6-3 and TRBJ2-3, with 11 bases identical to TRBD2. The germline CDR1 and CDR2 sequences are MNHEY and SVGEGT. The J segment lost 6 bases and the V segment lost 4 bases, leaving 12 bases of the junction unmatched. The length of the CDR3 is 17 residues. The chain's CDR3 is CASSSSALAGGTDTQYF. Here the CDR3 DNA reads TGTGCCAGCAGTTCCAGCGCCCTAGCGGGGGGTACGGATACGCAGTATTTT.

Comments on this clonotype: One end of the junction fails to match germline, which may point to a read error. The V gene is TRBV7-2, the J gene TRBJ2-6; 12 bases are shared with TRBD2. The CDR3 contains 14 residues. The germline V gene has CDR1 SGHTA and CDR2 FQGNSA. For the CDR3, the DNA is TGTGCCAGCAGCGCTGCTAGCGGGGGGGACGCAGATACGTTC. Its protein is CASSAASGGDADTF.

Worth noting for this clonotype: One end of the junction is discordant with germline, which a read error may explain. J is TRBJ2-7 and V is TRBV24-1, with D perhaps assigned TRBD1 or TRBD2 (5 bases each). Germline values: CDR1 KGHDR, CDR2 SFDVKD. This CDR3 is built from 15 residues. Here the CDR3 DNA reads TGTGCCAGCAGTGATGGCGAGGGGCGCTCCTACGATGAGCAGTTC. This sequence encodes CASSDGEGRSYDEQF.

V is TRBV20-1 and J is TRBJ2-5; TRBD2 aligns across 8 bases. V shed 3 bases, J shed 5 bases, and the junction held 2 bases outside the gene matches. The germline CDR1 and CDR2 sequences are DFQATT and SNEGSKA (reference sequence). The CDR3 has 12 residues. CDR3 bases: TGCAGTGCTAGCGGGGGGGGGGAGACCCAGTACTTC. Translation gives CSASGGGETQYF.

As for this clonotype: Relative to the germline gene, one junction end is altered; a read error may explain this. This chain connects TRBV2 to TRBJ2-7, with D unclear. The germline gives CDR1 SNHLY, CDR2 FYNNEI. This CDR3 has 14 residues. The CDR3 DNA reads TGTGCCAGCAGCGCTGTGACACGGAAAGGCGAGCTGTACTTT. This encodes CASSAVTRKGELYF.

This chain joins TRBV9 and TRBJ2-2; 9 nucleotides line up with TRBD1. V dropped 4 bases and J dropped 15; count of bases not matched to a gene: 16. There are 15 residues in the CDR3. CDR1 and CDR2 from the germline V gene are SGDLS and YYNGEE. The DNA of the CDR3 is TGTGCCAGCAGCTTAACACAGGGGGCGGATGGCTACATGTTTTTT. Its translation is CASSLTQGADGYMFF.

This clonotype was picked up a small number of times. The chain recombines TRBV12-3 or TRBV12-4 with TRBJ1-6; D may be TRBD1 (5 bases). This CDR3 has 14 amino acids. Trimming left V 9 bases short and J 10 bases short, with 19 bases between. CDR3 coding DNA: TGTGCCAGTAGACCGGGACCATTAGACTCACCCCTCCACTTT. The encoded protein is CASRPGPLDSPLHF.

The chain links TRBV29-1 to TRBJ2-5, with 10 bases matching TRBD1. Per the germline V gene, CDR1 is SQVTM and CDR2 is ANQGSEA. V trimming: 6 bases; J trimming: 3 bases; junction bases outside the gene matches: 4. The CDR3 loop spans 13 amino acids. In DNA, the CDR3 is TGCAGCGTCGGGACAGGGGTCAAAGAGACCCAGTACTTC. Its protein product is CSVGTGVKETQYF.

The chain couples TRBV7-6 to TRBJ2-5, with 7 bases fitting TRBD1. From germline, CDR1 is SGHVS and CDR2 FNYEAQ. The CDR3 contains 12 residues. Trimming took 6 bases from V and 9 from J; bases not matched to a gene: 7. CDR3 in amino acids: CASREQGKPQYF. The DNA for the CDR3 is TGTGCCAGCAGGGAACAGGGGAAGCCCCAGTACTTC.

To note about this clonotype: One junction end does not reproduce the germline sequence, and a read error may be involved. The V call is TRBV5-1, the J call TRBJ2-3; 8 bases map to TRBD2. The CDR3 length is 16 residues. Germline CDR1 SGHRS, CDR2 YFSETQ. In DNA form, the CDR3 reads TGTGCCAGCAGTTTATCAGGAGCGGGGGATACAGATACGCAGTATTTT. This gives the protein CASSLSGAGDTDTQYF.

This chain uses TRBV12-3 or TRBV12-4 with TRBJ2-3, with 13 positions matching TRBD2. V shed 6 bases and J 6 bases; nucleotides not matched to a gene: 12. The CDR3 covers 17 residues. CDR3 nucleotide sequence: TGTGCCAGCAGCCCACTTGTGGGACTAGCGGGGCGGGATACGCAGTATTTT. Encoded protein: CASSPLVGLAGRDTQYF.

A note on this clonotype: The junction differs from germline at one of its ends, possibly a read error. This chain uses TRBV2 with TRBJ2-7; D may be TRBD1 (5 bases). This CDR3 region has 11 residues. Per the germline V gene, CDR1 is SNHLY and CDR2 is FYNNEI. The CDR3 DNA sequence: TGTGCAGGGGCGACAGCCTACGGGCAGTACTTC. It yields the protein CAGATAYGQYF.

This chain joins TRBV20-1 and TRBJ2-1, with D perhaps TRBD2 (5 bases). V was pared by 6 bases and J by 5 bases, with 20 bases between. Per germline, CDR1 DFQATT and CDR2 SNEGSKA (reference sequence). The CDR3 loop spans 15 amino acids. The CDR3 DNA reads TGCAGTGCAATAGTGTTCTGCGGGCAGGACAATGAGCAGTTCTTC. Translating it yields CSAIVFCGQDNEQFF.

V and J are TRBV29-1 and TRBJ2-5, with a tentative D call TRBD1 (6 bases). With 6 bases removed from V and 5 bases from J, the gap between germline ends came to 13 bases. CDR1 and CDR2 (germline): SQVTM, ANQGSEA. This CDR3 comprises 12 residues. The CDR3 reads CSVVGGFETQYF. The CDR3 region has the DNA TGCAGCGTGGTAGGGGGTTTTGAGACCCAGTACTTC.

The rearrangement links TRBV5-5 to TRBJ2-7; TRBD1 aligns across 7 bases. CDR1 is SGHKS and CDR2 is YYEKEE in the germline V gene (reference sequence). The CDR3 is 15 residues long. Trimming took 4 bases from V and 3 from J; bases not matched to a gene: 10. The CDR3 region has the DNA TGTGCCAGCAGCCCACGGACAGGATTAGACTACGAGCAGTACTTC. This encodes CASSPRTGLDYEQYF.